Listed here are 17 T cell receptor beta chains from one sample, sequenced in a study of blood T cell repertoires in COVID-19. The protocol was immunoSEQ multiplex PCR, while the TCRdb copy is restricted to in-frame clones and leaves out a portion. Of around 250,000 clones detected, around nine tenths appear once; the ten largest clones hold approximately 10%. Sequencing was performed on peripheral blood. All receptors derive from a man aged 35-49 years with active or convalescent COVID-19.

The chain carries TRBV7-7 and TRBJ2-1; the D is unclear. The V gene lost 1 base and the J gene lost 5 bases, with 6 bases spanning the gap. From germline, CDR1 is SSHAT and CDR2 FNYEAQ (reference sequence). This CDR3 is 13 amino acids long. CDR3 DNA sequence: TGTGCCAGCAGCTTAGTCGAGAACAATGAGCAGTTCTTC. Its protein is CASSLVENNEQFF.

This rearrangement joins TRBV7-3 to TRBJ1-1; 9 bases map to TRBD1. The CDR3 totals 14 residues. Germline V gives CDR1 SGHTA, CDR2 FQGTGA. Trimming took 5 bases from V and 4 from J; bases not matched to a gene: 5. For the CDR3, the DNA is TGTGCCAGCAGCCGGGGGGACAGGGCCACTGAAGCTTTCTTT. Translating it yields CASSRGDRATEAFF. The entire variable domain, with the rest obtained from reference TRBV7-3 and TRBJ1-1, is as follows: GAGVSQTPSNKVTEKGKYVELRCDPISGHTALYWYRQSLGQGPEFLIYFQGTGAADDSGLPNDRFFAVRPEGSVSTLKIQRTERGDSAVYLCASSRGDRATEAFFGQGTRLTVV.

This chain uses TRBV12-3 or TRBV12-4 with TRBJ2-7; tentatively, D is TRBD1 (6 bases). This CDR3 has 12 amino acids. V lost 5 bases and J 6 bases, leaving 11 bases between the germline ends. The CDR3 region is CASSPPTGEQYF. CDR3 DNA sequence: TGTGCCAGCAGTCCGCCGACAGGCGAGCAGTACTTC.

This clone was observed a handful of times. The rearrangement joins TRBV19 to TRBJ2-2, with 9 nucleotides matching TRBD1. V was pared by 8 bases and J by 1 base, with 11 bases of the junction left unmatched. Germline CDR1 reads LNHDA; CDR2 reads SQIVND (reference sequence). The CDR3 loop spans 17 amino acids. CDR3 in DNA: TGTGCCAGTCGCGGGACAGGGATCAGCCTGAACACCGGGGAGCTGTTTTTT. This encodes CASRGTGISLNTGELFF.

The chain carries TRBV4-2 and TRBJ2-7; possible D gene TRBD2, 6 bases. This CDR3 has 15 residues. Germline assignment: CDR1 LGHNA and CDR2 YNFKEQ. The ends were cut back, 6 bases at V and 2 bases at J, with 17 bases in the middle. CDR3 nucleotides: TGTGCCAGCAGTGATCTGGGGGGAATCCCCTACGAGCAGTACTTC. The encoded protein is CASSDLGGIPYEQYF.

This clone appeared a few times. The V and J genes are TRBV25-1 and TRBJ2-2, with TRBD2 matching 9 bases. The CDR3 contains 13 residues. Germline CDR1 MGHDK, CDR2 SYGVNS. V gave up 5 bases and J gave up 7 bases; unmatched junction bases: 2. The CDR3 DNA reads TGTGCCAGCAGTCAAGCGGGGGGCGGGGAGCTGTTTTTT. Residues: CASSQAGGGELFF.

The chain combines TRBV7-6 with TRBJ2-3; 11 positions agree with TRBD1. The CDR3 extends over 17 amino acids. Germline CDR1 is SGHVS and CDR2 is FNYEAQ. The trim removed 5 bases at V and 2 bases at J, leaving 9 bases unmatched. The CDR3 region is CASSKRTGGADTDTQYF. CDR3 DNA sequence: TGTGCCAGCAGCAAGCGGACAGGGGGCGCGGACACAGATACGCAGTATTTT. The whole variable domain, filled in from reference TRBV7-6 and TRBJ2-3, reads GAGVSQSPRYKVTKRGQDVALRCDPISGHVSLYWYRQALGQGPEFLTYFNYEAQQDKSGLPNDRFSAERPEGSISTLTIQRTEQRDSAMYRCASSKRTGGADTDTQYFGPGTRLTVL.

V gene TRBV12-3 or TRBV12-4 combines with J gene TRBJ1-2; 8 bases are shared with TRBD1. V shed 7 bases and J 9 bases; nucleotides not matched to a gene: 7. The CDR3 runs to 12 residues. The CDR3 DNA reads TGTGCCAGCATCATGCGGACAGGGCGCTACACCTTC. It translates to CASIMRTGRYTF.

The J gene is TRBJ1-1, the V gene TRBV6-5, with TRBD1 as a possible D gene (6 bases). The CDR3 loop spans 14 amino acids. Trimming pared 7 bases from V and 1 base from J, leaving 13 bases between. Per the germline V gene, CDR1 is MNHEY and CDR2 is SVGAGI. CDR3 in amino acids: CASTLDRKNTEAFF. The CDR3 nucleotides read TGTGCCAGCACCTTAGACAGGAAGAACACTGAAGCTTTCTTT.

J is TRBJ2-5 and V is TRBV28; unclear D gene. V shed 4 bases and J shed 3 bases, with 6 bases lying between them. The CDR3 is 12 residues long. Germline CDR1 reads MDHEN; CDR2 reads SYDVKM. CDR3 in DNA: TGTGCCAGCAGTTCGCCGGAAGAGACCCAGTACTTC. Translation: CASSSPEETQYF.

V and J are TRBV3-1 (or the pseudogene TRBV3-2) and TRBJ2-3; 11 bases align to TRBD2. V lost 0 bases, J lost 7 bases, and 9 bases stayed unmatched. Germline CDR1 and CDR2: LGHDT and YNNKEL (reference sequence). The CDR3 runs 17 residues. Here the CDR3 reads CASSQDPTSGKRNTQYF. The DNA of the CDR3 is TGTGCCAGCAGCCAAGACCCGACTAGCGGGAAGAGGAATACGCAGTATTTT.

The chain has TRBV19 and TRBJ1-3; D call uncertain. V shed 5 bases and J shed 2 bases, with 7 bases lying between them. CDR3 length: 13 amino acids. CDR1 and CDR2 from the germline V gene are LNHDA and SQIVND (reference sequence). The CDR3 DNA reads TGTGCCAGTAGTTTCGGGGCTGGAAACACCATATATTTT. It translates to CASSFGAGNTIYF.

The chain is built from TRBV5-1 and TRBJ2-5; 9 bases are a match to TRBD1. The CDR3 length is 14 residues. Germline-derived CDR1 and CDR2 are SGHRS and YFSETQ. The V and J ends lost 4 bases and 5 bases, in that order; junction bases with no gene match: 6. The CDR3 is CASSANRGRETQYF. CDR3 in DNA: TGCGCCAGCAGCGCAAACAGGGGGCGGGAGACCCAGTACTTC.

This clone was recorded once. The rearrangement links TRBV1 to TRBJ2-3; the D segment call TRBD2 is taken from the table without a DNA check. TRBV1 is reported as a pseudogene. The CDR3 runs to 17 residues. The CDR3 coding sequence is TGCACCAGCAGCCAAGATCCGAGCCGGTTCCACACAGATACGCAGTATTTT. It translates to CTSSQDPSRFHTDTQYF.

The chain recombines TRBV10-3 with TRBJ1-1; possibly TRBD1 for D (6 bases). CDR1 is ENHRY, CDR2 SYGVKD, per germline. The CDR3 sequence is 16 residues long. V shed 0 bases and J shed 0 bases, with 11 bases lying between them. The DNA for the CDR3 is TGTGCCATCAGTGAGTCGGGCAGGGGAATGAACACTGAAGCTTTCTTT. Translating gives CAISESGRGMNTEAFF.

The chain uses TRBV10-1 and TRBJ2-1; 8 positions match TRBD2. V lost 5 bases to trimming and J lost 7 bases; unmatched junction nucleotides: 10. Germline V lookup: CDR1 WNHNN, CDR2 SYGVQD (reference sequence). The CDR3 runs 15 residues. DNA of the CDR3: TGCGCCAGCAGTACCGGACTAGCTCGCGGAAATGAGCAGTTCTTC. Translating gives CASSTGLARGNEQFF.

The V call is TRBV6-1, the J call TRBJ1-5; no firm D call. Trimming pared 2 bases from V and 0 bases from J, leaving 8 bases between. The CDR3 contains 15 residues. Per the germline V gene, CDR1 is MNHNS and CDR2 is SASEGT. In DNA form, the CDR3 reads TGTGCCAGCAGTGAACAACAGAATAGCAATCAGCCCCAGCATTTT. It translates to CASSEQQNSNQPQHF.